Below, 12 T cell receptor beta chains from the same sample are listed, as sequenced in a study of regulatory T cells in long-lasting Graves disease. Time point indicated: persistent/refractory GD, antithyroid drugs over 5 years with positive TRAb. RNA from PBMCs was the source of the TCR library. Construction of TCR beta libraries relied on iRepertoire HTBI primers and on Arm-PCR targeting CDR3 regions. One entry per CDR3 protein, called by TCRdb with MiXCR from the multiplex PCR reads. The table has around 460,000 distinct CDR3 sequences, around a fifth seen once. Sequences were derived from peripheral blood mononuclear cells (PBMCs), sampled when the disease was refractory, from a patient treated with antithyroid drugs. The receptors shown here come from a female donor with Graves disease.

In this sample, this clonotype turned up a few times. The CDR3 nucleotides are TGCAGCGTCGTTAAAGCAGGGGATCCCTCCTACGAGCAGTACTTC. Its protein product is CSVVKAGDPSYEQYF. J is TRBJ2-7 and V is TRBV29-1; maybe TRBD1 (6 bases). The CDR3 extends over 15 amino acids. The V gene's germline CDR1 is SQVTM and CDR2 ANQGSEA. The V gene lost 6 bases and the J gene lost 0 bases, with 18 bases spanning the gap.

This clonotype was seen a single time. The chain uses TRBV11-2 and TRBJ2-7; D uncertain. CDR1 and CDR2 from the germline V gene are SGHAT and FQNNGV. Trimming stripped 5 bases from V and 1 base from J, with 9 bases between. The CDR3 runs 13 residues. The CDR3 bases are TGTGCCAGCAGCCTGATCGGTTCCTACGAGCAGTACTTC. It codes for CASSLIGSYEQYF.

The table lists this clonotype with many counts. V and J are TRBV12-3 or TRBV12-4 and TRBJ1-1; 8 bases fit TRBD1. J was trimmed by 4 bases and V by 5 bases; bases with no gene match: 6. The CDR3 contains 14 residues. In nucleotides, the CDR3 is TGTGCCAGCAGTCCTCAGGGGGCAGTCACTGAAGCTTTCTTT. Its protein is CASSPQGAVTEAFF.

This clonotype came up many times. J is TRBJ1-6 and V is TRBV4-1; 9 bases line up with TRBD1. V was clipped by 4 bases and J by 9 bases; unmatched bases: 10. The CDR3 is 16 residues long. The germline gives CDR1 MGHRA, CDR2 YSYEKL. The CDR3 is CASSPIPGQGGSPLHF. The CDR3 nucleotides are TGCGCCAGCAGCCCAATACCGGGACAGGGTGGTTCACCCCTCCACTTT.

The chain combines TRBV18 with TRBJ2-5; perhaps TRBD1 as D (5 bases). Per germline, CDR1 KGHSH and CDR2 LQKENI. This CDR3 comprises 15 residues. V was shortened by 0 bases and J by 7 bases, with 15 bases between the two germline ends. The CDR3 protein is CASSPPEGARLTQYF. CDR3 nucleotide sequence: TGTGCCAGCTCACCACCTGAAGGGGCTCGTTTGACCCAGTACTTC.

Notes on this clonotype: This likely came from a read error, as a far larger clone is one base away. The chain recombines TRBV12-3 or TRBV12-4 with TRBJ2-5, with 7 bases matching TRBD1. The V and J ends lost 6 bases and 4 bases, in that order; junction bases with no gene match: 5. The CDR3 loop spans 13 amino acids. The DNA for the CDR3 is TGTGCCAGCAGAGGACAGGAAGGAGAGACCCAGTACTTC. Amino acids: CASRGQEGETQYF.

This clonotype was seen many times. V usage is TRBV28 and J usage is TRBJ1-1, with D maybe TRBD1 (5 bases). The CDR3 length is 16 residues. Looked up from germline, CDR1 is MDHEN and CDR2 is SYDVKM. The V gene lost 4 bases and the J gene lost 2 bases, with 17 bases spanning the gap. Here the CDR3 reads CASSSPPGLRNTEAFF. CDR3 in DNA: TGTGCCAGCAGTTCCCCCCCAGGGCTTCGAAACACTGAAGCTTTCTTT.

This clonotype has ten or more counts. J is TRBJ2-7 and V is TRBV12-3 or TRBV12-4; TRBD1 matches 8 bases. The CDR3 extends over 15 amino acids. With 6 bases clipped from V and 3 bases from J, the junction kept 10 bases outside the gene matches. The CDR3 bases are TGTGCCAGCAGCCTGGGTCAGGGGGCGATCTACGAGCAGTACTTC. This gives the protein CASSLGQGAIYEQYF.

This clonotype was seen more than once but under ten times. V usage is TRBV20-1 and J usage is TRBJ2-7, with D tentatively TRBD1 or TRBD2 (5 bases each). The CDR3 extends over 13 amino acids. Trimming took 5 bases from V and 0 from J, leaving 11 bases between them. Germline V CDR1 and CDR2: DFQATT, SNEGSKA (reference sequence). The chain's CDR3 is CSARDGSSYEQYF. The CDR3 nucleotides read TGCAGTGCTCGGGACGGTAGCTCCTACGAGCAGTACTTC.

The chain joins TRBV5-1 to TRBJ2-3, with a weak D call TRBD2 (5 bases). The CDR3 length is 13 residues. Germline V lookup: CDR1 SGHRS, CDR2 YFSETQ. The V end was cut by 5 bases, the J end by 0 bases, with 7 bases between. CDR3 protein: CASSEGSTDTQYF. CDR3 coding DNA: TGCGCCAGCAGTGAGGGTAGCACAGATACGCAGTATTTT.

The V gene is TRBV6-1, the J gene TRBJ1-1; D not resolved. Between the trimmed V and J ends, which lost 9 bases and 11 bases, there was a span of 37 bases. The germline gives CDR1 MNHNS, CDR2 SASEGT. This CDR3 is built from 18 residues. The CDR3 loop reads CASFLSGVSTDGPGGAFF. In DNA, the CDR3 is TGTGCCAGTTTCCTATCCGGGGTTAGTACAGACGGGCCTGGCGGGGCTTTCTTT.

This clonotype was counted many times. The rearrangement joins TRBV28 to TRBJ1-2; D ambiguous. V lost 3 bases and J 3 bases, leaving 11 bases between the germline ends. The CDR3 consists of 14 residues. CDR1 is MDHEN and CDR2 is SYDVKM in the germline V gene. CDR3 protein: CASSFSNTHYGYTF. CDR3 DNA sequence: TGTGCCAGCAGTTTTTCTAACACCCACTATGGCTACACCTTC.